One sample yielded the 4 T cell receptor beta chains listed below, sequenced in a study of cytomegalovirus exposure and HLA in healthy donors. Use of 60 Vbeta and 13 Jbeta primers characterized the PCR. TCRdb's copy holds only in-frame clones and misses some; the assay was immunoSEQ multiplex PCR. The sample has roughly 170,000 clones, about four fifths seen once. The sequenced material came from PBMCs. These receptors originate from a man aged 30-40 years in good health and CMV-seropositive.

This chain links TRBV9 with TRBJ1-1; maybe TRBD1 (5 bases). The V and J ends lost 6 bases and 4 bases respectively, with 22 bases between them. CDR1 and CDR2 from the germline V gene are SGDLS and YYNGEE. This CDR3 contains 16 residues. CDR3 sequence reads: CASNPAGGFSGTEAFF. DNA for the CDR3: TGTGCCAGCAACCCCGCGGGGGGGTTTTCGGGCACTGAAGCTTTCTTT.

The chain recombines TRBV28 with TRBJ1-5; TRBD1 might be the D (5 bases). V lost 3 bases and J lost 5, with 11 bases in between. The CDR3 consists of 14 residues. Germline-derived CDR1 and CDR2 are MDHEN and SYDVKM. CDR3 loop: CASSFRQGDQPQHF. The CDR3 DNA reads TGTGCCAGCAGTTTTCGGCAGGGTGATCAGCCCCAGCATTTT.

This chain joins TRBV28 and TRBJ2-1; 10 nucleotides align to TRBD2. This CDR3 has 18 residues. The junction had 19 bases not matched to a gene; V was cut back by 5 bases and J by 9 bases. In germline, CDR1 is MDHEN, CDR2 SYDVKM. Written as DNA, the CDR3 is TGTGCCAGCAGTCTTCCACCGATGGGACTAGCGAATAGCGGTGAGCAGTTCTTC. Amino acids: CASSLPPMGLANSGEQFF.

In its sample, this clone was seen once. This rearrangement joins TRBV5-6 to TRBJ1-5; D is perhaps TRBD1 (5 bases). Germline assignment: CDR1 SGHDT and CDR2 YYEEEE. CDR3 size: 14 residues. Trimming left V 0 bases short and J 7 bases short, with 11 bases between. The CDR3 loop is CASSLAGRDQPQHF. The CDR3 DNA sequence: TGTGCCAGCAGCTTGGCAGGGAGGGACCAGCCCCAGCATTTT.